This T cell receptor beta chain comes out of a study of blood T cells in healthy people across ages. Those donating, healthy Caucasian individuals from Russia, were aged about 6 to 95. This clonotype has just a few counts. As yet, its antigen is unknown. Germline V gives CDR1 GTSNPN, CDR2 SVGIG (reference sequence). This CDR3 comprises 11 residues. Trimming took off 3 bases at V and 6 bases at J, with 5 bases between the two ends. Points from the study as a whole: Across the age range, TCR beta diversity per million T cells fell in a roughly linear way. A greater number of naive CD4+ cells and higher diversity distinguished long-lived donors from aged donors.

The authors ran a second PCR of about 6 to 11 cycles using a sample-barcoded 5' primer and a J-beta primer mix. Unique molecular identifiers of 12 random nucleotides labeled each cDNA. TCRdb fed the 5' RACE reads into MiXCR, producing one record per CDR3 protein. The table lists some 1 million distinct CDR3 sequences, 35% to 50% of them singletons, with around 18% in the top ten. The source is a woman in her sixties in good health. The chain has TRBV30 and TRBJ1-4; the D gene is possibly TRBD1 (5 bases). The source material was blood. CDR3 coding DNA: TGTGCCTGGAGGACAGATGAAAAACTGTTTTTT. Protein product: CAWRTDEKLFF.